This TCR beta chain was observed in a study of T cell responses to AZD1222 COVID-19 vaccine (dated by TCRdb to the early 2020s). At the level of the whole study: AZD1222 recipients given second doses at about 4 weeks or at about 12 weeks were pooled, since spike-specific TCR depth and breadth were not found to differ between the two schedules. TCR sequencing covered more than 230 trial participants: 207 given two doses of AZD1222 and approximately 26 given two doses of MenACWY control vaccine. Trial participants were enrolled into age subgroups of 18-55, 56-69 and 70-plus years, which contained about 160, 30 and 59 TCR-sequenced participants, respectively. The investigation overall reported the following: Conclusions about previously exposed vaccinees are limited because only a handful of AZD1222 recipients were SARS-CoV-2 seropositive at baseline. Reportedly, almost half of the unique spike-specific TCRs recognized epitopes lying outside the regions that are mutated in the B.1.351 and B.1.1.7 variants. The vaccine-associated CD4 TCRs covered the entire spike protein, and the dominant responses fell in regions 160-218 and 743-854. Participants were mostly white British, with more females than males. The authors suggested clonal diversity may have been underestimated. Because no day 14 peak-response samples were available, the repertoires could be characterized only after the peak T cell response. In the small 56-69-year group, the increase in depth fell short of significance, most likely because of low power. A significant rise in spike-specific TCR breadth and depth was observed after two AZD1222 doses relative to day 0 and relative to MenACWY recipients.

In light of the paper, this sample's time point label describes: baseline before first vaccination. The vaccinee samples were drawn from two UK trials, COV001 and COV002, one of which was a single-blind randomized controlled phase 2/3 trial testing AZD1222 (ChAdOx1 nCoV-19) in healthy adults. For TCRbeta chain sequencing, PBMC samples from trial participants were taken at day 0 and at day 28 after the second dose. As concerns this clone: The antigen it binds to is not known. Base quality data are lacking; no much larger clone is found one base away.

The CDR3 regions of human TCRbeta chains were analyzed by immunosequencing. In the paper's pipeline: Repertoire TCRs were checked for matches against a reference library of SARS-CoV-2-specific TCRs that had been generated using the MIRA antigen-specificity platform. Breadth was defined as the fraction of unique TCRs that were SARS-CoV-2-associated. Depth was defined as the fraction of total T cells that were SARS-CoV-2-associated. Each spike-specific TCR was assigned to its reactive spike region and to a CD4 or CD8 class using the MIRA data. Log10-transformed breadth and depth values were compared by one-way ANOVA with Sidak's multiple comparisons tests. TCRdb took over this immuneACCESS table, retaining in-frame rearrangements with V and J assigned. Such tables are incomplete; in checked studies, under half of the missing clones stem from an unresolved V gene, and the remainder is unexplained. For V, J and clone size, that table is used; D and trimming come from the DNA. The sample includes around 100,000 clones, with around 81% observed a single time. In total, the top ten clones hold about 9.4% of the sample.

Including the terminal cysteine and phenylalanine, the CDR3 comprises 14 residues. The DNA shown is the 42-base CDR3, in frame from base 1. Taken from the germline V gene, the CDR1 and CDR2 loops are SGHTA and FQGTGA. Ends trimmed: V by 2 bases, J by 4 bases; bases unmatched to a gene: 3. This sequence uses TRBV7-3 and TRBJ1-2, and 8 bases in between align with TRBD1. This TCR was sampled from an adult in good health. The material sequenced was peripheral blood, taken on day 0 of AZD1222 vaccination. The bases are TGTGCCAGCAGCTTAGGACAGGGAGGCTATGGCTACACCTTC. Its protein is CASSLGQGGYGYTF.